This T cell receptor beta chain was retrieved from a study of cytomegalovirus exposure and HLA in healthy donors. Study in general: Membership in the Caucasian-associated ancestry cluster was found for about 80% of around 380 genotyped donors. The study's findings and limits: Many donors carried some public TCRs, although rarity characterized most TCR sequences.

For this clone: Antigen unknown.

Germline V gene lookup returns CDR1 MGHRA and CDR2 YSYEKL. V shed 1 base, J shed 0 bases, and the junction held 3 bases outside the gene matches. The CDR3 spans 15 residues. Both 60 Vbeta primers and 13 Jbeta primers went into the PCR. Libraries were prepared by immunoSEQ multiplex PCR; TCRdb keeps only in-frame clonotypes and omits some of them. The profile covers 200,000 to 250,000 clones, with more than 65% appearing a single time and 1.7% taken by the ten largest. This clonotype originated in a man in his fifties or sixties in good health and CMV-seronegative. The rearrangement links TRBV4-1 to TRBJ2-7, with 7 nucleotides matching TRBD2. The sequencing sample was made of PBMCs. CDR3 DNA: TGCGCCAGCAGCCAAGGGTCGGGAGGCTCCTACGAGCAGTACTTC. This codes for CASSQGSGGSYEQYF.